One T cell receptor beta chain is described in this entry. This entry is derived from a study of blood T cell repertoires in COVID-19. Study summary: Donors in the United States, Italy and Spain gave samples during acute or convalescent COVID-19. PBMCs, B-cell-depleted T cells, or T cells provided the cDNA or gDNA that made up the material.

The germline V gene encodes CDR1 SNHLY and CDR2 FYNNEI. This CDR3 has 12 amino acids. Trimming took 6 bases from V and 5 from J, leaving 11 bases between them. Per the original data handling: By means of reference gene primer amplification, nucleated cell counts were estimated. TCRdb's table, derived via immunoSEQ multiplex PCR, lists solely in-frame clones and lacks some. V, J and clone size derive from that table, while D and trimming were established from the DNA sequence. The data show 110,000 or so clones, with 80% to 90% seen just once and around 1.2% held by the top ten. Input material: peripheral blood. This TCR was recovered from a human donor in a cohort sampled during active COVID-19. J is TRBJ2-7 and V is TRBV2; D call uncertain. The CDR3 region has the DNA TGTGCCAGCAGCGCCGAAGTAGACGAGCAGTACTTC. It translates to CASSAEVDEQYF.